This TCR beta chain appears in the sequencing data of a study of metastatic and nonmetastatic thyroid tumors. Study at large: The comparison covered peripheral blood and tumor or nodule tissue in malignant and benign thyroid patients.

Ahead of thyroid surgery, no patient had received treatment of any kind. TCRdb re-called clones from the PCR reads using MiXCR. Of under 35,000 clones in the sample, around a quarter were seen once. In germline, CDR1 is MDHEN, CDR2 SYDVKM. The V segment lost 5 bases and the J segment 1 base; nucleotides outside the gene matches: 5. The CDR3 extends over 15 amino acids. The receptor was derived from a female donor with papillary thyroid cancer or a benign thyroid nodule (not recorded which). Some clones in this sample may be carry-over from other donors' samples. Sequencing input: blood. The chain uses TRBV28 and TRBJ1-3; 7 bases map to TRBD1. The CDR3 DNA is TGTGCCAGCAGTCCTCAGACAGGGTCTGGAAACACCATATATTTT. Residues: CASSPQTGSGNTIYF. Full variable domain (remainder filled in from reference TRBV28 and TRBJ1-3): DVKVTQSSRYLVKRTGEKVFLECVQDMDHENMFWYRQDPGLGLRLIYFSYDVKMKEKGDIPEGYSVSREKKERFSLILESASTNQTSMYLCASSPQTGSGNTIYFGEGSWLTVV.